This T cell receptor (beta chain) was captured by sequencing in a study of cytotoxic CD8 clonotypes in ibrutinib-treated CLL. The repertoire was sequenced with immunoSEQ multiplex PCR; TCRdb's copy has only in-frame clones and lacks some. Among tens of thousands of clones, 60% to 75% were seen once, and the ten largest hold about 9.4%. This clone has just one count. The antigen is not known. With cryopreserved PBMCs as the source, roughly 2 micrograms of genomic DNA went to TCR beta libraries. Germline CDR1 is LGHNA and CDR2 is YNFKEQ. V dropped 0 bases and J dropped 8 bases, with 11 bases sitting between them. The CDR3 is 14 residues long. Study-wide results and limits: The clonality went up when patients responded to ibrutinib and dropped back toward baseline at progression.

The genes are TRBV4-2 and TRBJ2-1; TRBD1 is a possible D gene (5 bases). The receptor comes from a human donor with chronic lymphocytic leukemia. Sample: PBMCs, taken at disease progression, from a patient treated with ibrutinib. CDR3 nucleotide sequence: TGTGCCAGCAGCCAAGAAGACTGGGGCCATGAGCAGTTCTTC. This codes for CASSQEDWGHEQFF.